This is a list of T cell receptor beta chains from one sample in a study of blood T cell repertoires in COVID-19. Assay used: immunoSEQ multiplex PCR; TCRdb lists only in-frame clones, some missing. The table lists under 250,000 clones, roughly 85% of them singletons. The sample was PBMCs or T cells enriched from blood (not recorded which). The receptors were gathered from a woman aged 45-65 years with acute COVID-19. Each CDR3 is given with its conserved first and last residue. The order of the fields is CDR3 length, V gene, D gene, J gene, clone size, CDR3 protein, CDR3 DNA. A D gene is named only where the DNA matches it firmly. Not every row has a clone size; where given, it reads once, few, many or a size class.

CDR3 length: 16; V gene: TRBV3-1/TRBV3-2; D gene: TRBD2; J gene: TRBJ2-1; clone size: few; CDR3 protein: CASSRDGGRIDNEQFF; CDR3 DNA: TGTGCCAGCAGCCGTGACGGGGGGAGAATAGACAATGAGCAGTTCTTC
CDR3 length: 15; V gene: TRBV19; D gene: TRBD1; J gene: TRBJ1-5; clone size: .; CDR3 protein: CASSTYRGQVQPQHF; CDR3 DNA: TGTGCCAGTAGTACGTACAGGGGGCAGGTTCAGCCCCAGCATTTT
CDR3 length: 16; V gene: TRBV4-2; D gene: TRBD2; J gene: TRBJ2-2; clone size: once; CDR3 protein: CASSPKGGGPDGELFF; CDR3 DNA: TGTGCCAGCAGCCCCAAGGGCGGGGGGCCAGACGGGGAGCTGTTTTTT
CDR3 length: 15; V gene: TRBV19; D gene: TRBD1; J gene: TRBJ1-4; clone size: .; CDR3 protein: CASSIDNRGREKLFF; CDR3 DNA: TGTGCCAGTAGTATAGACAACAGGGGGCGCGAAAAACTGTTTTTT
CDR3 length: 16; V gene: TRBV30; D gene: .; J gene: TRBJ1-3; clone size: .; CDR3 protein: CAWTLKAPGSGNTIYF; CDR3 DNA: TGTGCCTGGACCCTTAAGGCCCCGGGCTCTGGAAACACCATATATTTT
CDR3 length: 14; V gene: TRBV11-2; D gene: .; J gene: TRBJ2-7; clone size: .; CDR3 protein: CASSLSGRGYEQYF; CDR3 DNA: TGTGCCAGCAGCTTATCCGGCAGGGGATACGAGCAGTACTTC
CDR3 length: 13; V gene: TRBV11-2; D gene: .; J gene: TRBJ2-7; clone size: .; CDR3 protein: CASSFTGAYEQYF; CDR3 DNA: TGTGCCAGCAGCTTCACCGGGGCCTACGAGCAGTACTTC
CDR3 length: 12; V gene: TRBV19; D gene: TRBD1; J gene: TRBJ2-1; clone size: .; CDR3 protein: CAAGQGNNEQFF; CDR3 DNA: TGTGCCGCCGGACAGGGCAACAATGAGCAGTTCTTC
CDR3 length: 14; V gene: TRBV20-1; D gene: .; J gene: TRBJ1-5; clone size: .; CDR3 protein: CSASPVAGNQPQHF; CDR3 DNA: TGCAGTGCAAGTCCCGTTGCCGGGAATCAGCCCCAGCATTTT
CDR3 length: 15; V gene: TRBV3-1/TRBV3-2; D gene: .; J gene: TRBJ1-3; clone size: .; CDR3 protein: CASSPTQGRGNTIYF; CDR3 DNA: TGTGCCAGCAGCCCAACTCAGGGGAGAGGAAACACCATATATTTT
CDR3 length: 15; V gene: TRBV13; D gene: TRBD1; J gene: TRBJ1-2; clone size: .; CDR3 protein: CASRYTGGVSYGYTF; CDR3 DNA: TGTGCCAGCAGATACACAGGGGGCGTAAGCTATGGCTACACCTTC
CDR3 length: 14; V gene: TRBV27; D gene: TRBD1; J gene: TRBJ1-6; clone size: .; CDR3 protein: CASSLDRGGSPLHF; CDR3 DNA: TGTGCCAGCAGTTTAGACAGGGGGGGATCACCCCTCCACTTT
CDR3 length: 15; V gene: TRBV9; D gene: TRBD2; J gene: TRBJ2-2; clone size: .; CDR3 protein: CASSAAGVNTGELFF; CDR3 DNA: TGTGCCAGCAGCGCCGCGGGGGTTAATACCGGGGAGCTGTTTTTT
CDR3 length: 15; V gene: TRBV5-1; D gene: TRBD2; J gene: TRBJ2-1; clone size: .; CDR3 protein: CASSLASGVSNEQFF; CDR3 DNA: TGCGCCAGCAGCTTGGCTAGCGGGGTTTCCAATGAGCAGTTCTTC
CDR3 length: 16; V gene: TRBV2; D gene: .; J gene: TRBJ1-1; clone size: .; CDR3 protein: CASSEALIGLAAEAFF; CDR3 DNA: TGTGCCAGCAGTGAAGCGCTTATAGGTTTGGCGGCTGAAGCTTTCTTT
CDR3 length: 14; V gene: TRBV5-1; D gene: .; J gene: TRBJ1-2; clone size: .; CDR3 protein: CASSLDRVSDGYTF; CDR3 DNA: TGCGCCAGCAGCTTGGACAGGGTTTCGGATGGCTACACCTTC
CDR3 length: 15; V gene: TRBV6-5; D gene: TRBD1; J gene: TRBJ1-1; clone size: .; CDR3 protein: CASRARQGRDTEAFF; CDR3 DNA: TGTGCCAGCAGAGCTCGACAGGGTCGAGACACTGAAGCTTTCTTT
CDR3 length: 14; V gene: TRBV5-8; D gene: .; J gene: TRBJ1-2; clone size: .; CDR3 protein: CASSLAGFSYGYTF; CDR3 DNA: TGTGCCAGCAGCTTGGCAGGGTTTTCCTATGGCTACACCTTC
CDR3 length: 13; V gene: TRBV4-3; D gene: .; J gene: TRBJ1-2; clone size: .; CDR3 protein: CASSHGETYGYTF; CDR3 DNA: TGCGCCAGCAGCCACGGAGAAACCTATGGCTACACCTTC
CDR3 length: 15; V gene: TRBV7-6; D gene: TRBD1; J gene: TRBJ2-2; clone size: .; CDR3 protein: CASSIGQGAGGELFF; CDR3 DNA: TGTGCCAGCAGCATCGGACAGGGGGCGGGCGGGGAGCTGTTTTTT
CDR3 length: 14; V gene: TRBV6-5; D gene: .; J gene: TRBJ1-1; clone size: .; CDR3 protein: CASSYNTLNTEAFF; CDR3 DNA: TGTGCCAGCAGTTACAACACCTTGAACACTGAAGCTTTCTTT
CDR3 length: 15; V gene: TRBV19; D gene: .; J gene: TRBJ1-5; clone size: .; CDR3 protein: CASSIAGGVNQPQHF; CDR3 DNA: TGTGCCAGTAGTATAGCCGGGGGAGTTAATCAGCCCCAGCATTTT
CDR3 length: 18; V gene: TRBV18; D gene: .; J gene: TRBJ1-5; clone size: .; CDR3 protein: CASSPLGPTKNGNQPQHF; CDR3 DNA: TGTGCCAGCTCACCACTCGGGCCGACTAAGAATGGCAATCAGCCCCAGCATTTT
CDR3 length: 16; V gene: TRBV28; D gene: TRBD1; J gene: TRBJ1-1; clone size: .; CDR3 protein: CASSGQDRGWHTEAFF; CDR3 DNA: TGTGCCAGCAGTGGGCAGGACAGGGGGTGGCACACTGAAGCTTTCTTT
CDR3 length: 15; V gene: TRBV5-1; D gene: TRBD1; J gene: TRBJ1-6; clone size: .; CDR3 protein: CASSDRGEGNSPLHF; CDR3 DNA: TGCGCCAGCAGCGACAGGGGTGAGGGGAATTCACCCCTCCACTTT
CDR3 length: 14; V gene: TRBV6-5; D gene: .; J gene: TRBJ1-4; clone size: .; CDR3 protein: CASSPLGEAKKLFF; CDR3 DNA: TGTGCCAGCAGTCCCCTAGGGGAGGCGAAAAAACTGTTTTTT
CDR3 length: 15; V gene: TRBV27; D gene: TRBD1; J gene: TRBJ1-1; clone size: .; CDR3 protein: CASSLSAGGGTEAFF; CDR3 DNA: TGTGCCAGCAGTTTATCGGCAGGGGGTGGCACTGAAGCTTTCTTT
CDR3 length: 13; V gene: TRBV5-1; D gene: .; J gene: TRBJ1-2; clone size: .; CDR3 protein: CASSSEGLDGYTF; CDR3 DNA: TGCGCCAGCAGCTCAGAGGGATTAGATGGCTACACCTTC
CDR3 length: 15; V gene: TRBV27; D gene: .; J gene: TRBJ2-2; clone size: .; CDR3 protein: CASFPGTASTGELFF; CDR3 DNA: TGTGCCAGCTTCCCCGGGACTGCGAGCACCGGGGAGCTGTTTTTT
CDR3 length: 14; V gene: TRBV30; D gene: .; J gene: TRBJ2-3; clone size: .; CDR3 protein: CAWSSDIGTDTQYF; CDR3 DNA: TGTGCCTGGTCCTCGGACATAGGCACAGATACGCAGTATTTT
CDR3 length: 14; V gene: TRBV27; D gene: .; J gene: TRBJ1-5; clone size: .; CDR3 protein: CASSLSGSNQPQHF; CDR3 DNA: TGTGCCAGCAGTTTGTCAGGAAGCAATCAGCCCCAGCATTTT
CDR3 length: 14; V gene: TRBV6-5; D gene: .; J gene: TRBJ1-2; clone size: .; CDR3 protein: CASSYLGSNYGYTF; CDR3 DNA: TGTGCCAGCAGTTACCTCGGGTCTAACTATGGCTACACCTTC
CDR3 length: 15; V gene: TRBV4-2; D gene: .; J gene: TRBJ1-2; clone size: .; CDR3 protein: CASSQDSGIARGYTF; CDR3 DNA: TGTGCCAGCAGCCAAGATTCAGGTATAGCGAGAGGCTACACCTTC
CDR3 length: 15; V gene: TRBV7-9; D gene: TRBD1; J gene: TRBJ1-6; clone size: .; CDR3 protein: CASSSGATGNSPLHF; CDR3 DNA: TGTGCCAGCAGCTCGGGGGCGACAGGGAATTCACCCCTCCACTTT
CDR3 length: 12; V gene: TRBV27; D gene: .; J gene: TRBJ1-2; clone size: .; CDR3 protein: CASSSRPGGWSF; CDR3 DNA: TGTGCCAGCAGTTCTCGACCGGGAGGGTGGTCCTTC
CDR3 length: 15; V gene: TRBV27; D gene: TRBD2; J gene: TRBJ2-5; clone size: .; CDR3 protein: CASSSSGLDGETQYF; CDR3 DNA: TGTGCCAGCAGTTCCTCCGGACTAGATGGGGAGACCCAGTACTTC
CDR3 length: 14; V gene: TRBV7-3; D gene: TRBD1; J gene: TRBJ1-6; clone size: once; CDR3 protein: CASSEGAHNSPLHF; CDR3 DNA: TGTGCCAGCAGCGAGGGGGCGCATAATTCACCCCTCCACTTT
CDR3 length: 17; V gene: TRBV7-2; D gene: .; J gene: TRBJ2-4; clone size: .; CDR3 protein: CASSLELQVVGKNIQYF; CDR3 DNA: TGTGCCAGCAGCTTAGAATTGCAGGTTGTTGGCAAAAACATTCAGTACTTC
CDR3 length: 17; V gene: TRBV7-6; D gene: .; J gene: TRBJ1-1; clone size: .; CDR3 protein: CASSFSLLGGGNTEAFF; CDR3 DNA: TGTGCCAGCAGCTTTTCTCTGCTAGGGGGGGGTAACACTGAAGCTTTCTTT
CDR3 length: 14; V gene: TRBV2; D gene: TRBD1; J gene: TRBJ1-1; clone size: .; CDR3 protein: CASSLTGGGTEAFF; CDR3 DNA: TGTGCCAGCAGTCTTACAGGGGGCGGAACTGAAGCTTTCTTT
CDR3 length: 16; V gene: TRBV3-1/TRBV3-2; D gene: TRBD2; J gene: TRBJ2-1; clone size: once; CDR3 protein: CASSQDTVAGSNEQFF; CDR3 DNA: TGTGCCAGCAGCCAAGATACGGTAGCGGGGAGTAATGAGCAGTTCTTC
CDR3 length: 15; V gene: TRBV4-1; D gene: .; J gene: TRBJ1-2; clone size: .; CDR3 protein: CASRHQGGDNYGYTF; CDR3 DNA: TGCGCCAGCAGACATCAGGGAGGGGACAACTATGGCTACACCTTC
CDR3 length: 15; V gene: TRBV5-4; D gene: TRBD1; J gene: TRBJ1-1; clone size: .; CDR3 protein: CASSTGQGEWAEAFF; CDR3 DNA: TGTGCCAGCAGCACAGGACAGGGGGAATGGGCTGAAGCTTTCTTT
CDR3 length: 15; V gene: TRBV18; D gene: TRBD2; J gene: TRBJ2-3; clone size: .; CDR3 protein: CASSPPLAGTDTQYF; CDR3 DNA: TGTGCCAGCTCACCACCGCTAGCGGGCACAGATACGCAGTATTTT
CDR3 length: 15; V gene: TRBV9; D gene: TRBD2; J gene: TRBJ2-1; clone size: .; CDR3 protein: CASSKSGGAQNEQFF; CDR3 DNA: TGTGCCAGCAGCAAGAGCGGGGGGGCCCAAAATGAGCAGTTCTTC
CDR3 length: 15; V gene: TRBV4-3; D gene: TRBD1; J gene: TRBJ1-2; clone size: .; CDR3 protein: CASSHVGTGKNGYTF; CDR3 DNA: TGCGCCAGCAGCCATGTTGGGACAGGGAAGAATGGCTACACCTTC
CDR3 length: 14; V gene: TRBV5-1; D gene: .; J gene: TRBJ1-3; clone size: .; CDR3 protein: CASSLDPVGNTIYF; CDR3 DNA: TGCGCCAGCAGCTTGGACCCAGTAGGAAACACCATATATTTT
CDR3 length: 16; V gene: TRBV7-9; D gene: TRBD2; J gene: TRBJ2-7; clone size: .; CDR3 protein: CASSPYKAGGRTKQYF; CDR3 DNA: TGTGCCAGCAGCCCATACAAAGCGGGGGGGCGCACCAAGCAGTACTTC
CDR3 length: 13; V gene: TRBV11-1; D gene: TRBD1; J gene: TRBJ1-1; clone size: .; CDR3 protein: CASSDRAGTEAFF; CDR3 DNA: TGTGCCAGCAGCGACAGGGCCGGCACTGAAGCTTTCTTT
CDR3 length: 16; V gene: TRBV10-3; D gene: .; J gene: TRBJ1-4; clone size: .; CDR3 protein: CAISESRGSADEKLFF; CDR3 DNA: TGTGCCATCAGTGAGTCGAGGGGGTCCGCTGATGAAAAACTGTTTTTT
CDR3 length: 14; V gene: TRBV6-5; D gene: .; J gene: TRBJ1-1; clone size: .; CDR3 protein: CASTGIDLNTEAFF; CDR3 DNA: TGTGCCAGCACAGGAATTGACCTAAACACTGAAGCTTTCTTT
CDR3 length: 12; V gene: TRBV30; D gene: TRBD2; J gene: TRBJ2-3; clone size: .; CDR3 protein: CAWSETSDTQYF; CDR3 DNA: TGTGCCTGGAGTGAGACTAGCGATACGCAGTATTTT
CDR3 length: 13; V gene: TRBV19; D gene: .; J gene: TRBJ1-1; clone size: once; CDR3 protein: CASSIVLYTEAFF; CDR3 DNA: TGTGCCAGTAGTATCGTTCTCTACACTGAAGCTTTCTTT
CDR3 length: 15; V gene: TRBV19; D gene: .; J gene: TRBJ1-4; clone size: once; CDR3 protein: CASSILGEANEKLFF; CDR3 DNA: TGTGCCAGTAGTATTTTGGGGGAGGCTAATGAAAAACTGTTTTTT
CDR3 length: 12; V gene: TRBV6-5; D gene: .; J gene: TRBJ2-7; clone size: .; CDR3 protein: CASSTVGYEQYF; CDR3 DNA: TGTGCCAGCAGCACCGTCGGCTACGAGCAGTACTTC
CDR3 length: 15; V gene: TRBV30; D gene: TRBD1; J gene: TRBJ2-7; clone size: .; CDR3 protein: CAWKYSGQGVYEQYF; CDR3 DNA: TGTGCCTGGAAATACTCGGGACAGGGGGTCTACGAGCAGTACTTC
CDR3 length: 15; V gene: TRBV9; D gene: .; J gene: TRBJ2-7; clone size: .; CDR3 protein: CASSPGGGALDEQYF; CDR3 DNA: TGTGCCAGCAGCCCAGGAGGGGGGGCTCTCGACGAGCAGTACTTC